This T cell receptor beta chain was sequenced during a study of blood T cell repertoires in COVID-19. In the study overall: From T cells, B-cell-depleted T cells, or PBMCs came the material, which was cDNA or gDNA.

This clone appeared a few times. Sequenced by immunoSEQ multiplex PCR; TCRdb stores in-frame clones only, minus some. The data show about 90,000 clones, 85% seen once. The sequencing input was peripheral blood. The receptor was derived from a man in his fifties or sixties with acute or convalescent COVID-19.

This CDR3 reads CAWSSAGAQGYTF. DNA for the CDR3: TGTGCCTGGAGTTCGGCGGGGGCGCAGGGCTACACCTTC. This rearrangement joins TRBV30 to TRBJ1-2; D is perhaps TRBD1 (6 bases). Germline V CDR1 and CDR2: GTSNPN, SVGIG (reference sequence). The V gene lost 2 bases and the J gene lost 8 bases, with 15 bases spanning the gap. The CDR3 spans 13 residues.